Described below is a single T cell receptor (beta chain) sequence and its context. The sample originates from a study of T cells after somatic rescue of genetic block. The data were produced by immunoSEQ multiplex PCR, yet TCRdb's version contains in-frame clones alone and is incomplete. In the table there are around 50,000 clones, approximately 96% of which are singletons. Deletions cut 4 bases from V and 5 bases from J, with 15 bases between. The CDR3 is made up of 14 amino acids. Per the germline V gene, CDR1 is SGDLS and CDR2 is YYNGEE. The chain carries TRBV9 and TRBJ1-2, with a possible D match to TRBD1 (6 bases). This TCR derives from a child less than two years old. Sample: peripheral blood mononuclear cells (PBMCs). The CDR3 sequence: CASSRLGAGYGYTF. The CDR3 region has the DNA TGTGCCAGCAGCCGCCTGGGGGCAGGGTATGGCTACACCTTC.